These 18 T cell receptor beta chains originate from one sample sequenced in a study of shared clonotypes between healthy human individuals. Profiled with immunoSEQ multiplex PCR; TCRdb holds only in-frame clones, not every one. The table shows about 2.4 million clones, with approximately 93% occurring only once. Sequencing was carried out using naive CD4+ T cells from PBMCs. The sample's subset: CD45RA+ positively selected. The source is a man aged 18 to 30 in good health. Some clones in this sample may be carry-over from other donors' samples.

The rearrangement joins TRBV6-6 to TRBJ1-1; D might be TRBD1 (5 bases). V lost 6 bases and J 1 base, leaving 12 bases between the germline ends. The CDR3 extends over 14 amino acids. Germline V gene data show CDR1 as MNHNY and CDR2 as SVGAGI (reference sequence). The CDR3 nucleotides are TGTGCCAGCAGGTCAGGGCAGGGGAACACTGAAGCTTTCTTT. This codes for CASRSGQGNTEAFF.

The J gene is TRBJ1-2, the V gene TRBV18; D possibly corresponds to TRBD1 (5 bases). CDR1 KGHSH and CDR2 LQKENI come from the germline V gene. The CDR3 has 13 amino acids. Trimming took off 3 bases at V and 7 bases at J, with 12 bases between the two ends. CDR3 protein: CASSPSDSGGYTF. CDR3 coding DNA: TGTGCCAGCTCACCTTCCGACAGTGGTGGCTACACCTTC.

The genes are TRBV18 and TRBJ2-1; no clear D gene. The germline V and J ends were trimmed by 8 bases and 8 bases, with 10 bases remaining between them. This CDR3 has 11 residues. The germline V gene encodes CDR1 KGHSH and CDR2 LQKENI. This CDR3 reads CASATLDEQFF. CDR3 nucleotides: TGTGCCAGCGCCACCCTGGATGAGCAGTTCTTC. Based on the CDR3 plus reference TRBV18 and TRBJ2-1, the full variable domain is NAGVMQNPRHLVRRRGQEARLRCSPMKGHSHVYWYRQLPEEGLKFMVYLQKENIIDESGMPKERFSAEFPKEGPSILRIQQVVRGDSAAYFCASATLDEQFFGPGTRLTVL.

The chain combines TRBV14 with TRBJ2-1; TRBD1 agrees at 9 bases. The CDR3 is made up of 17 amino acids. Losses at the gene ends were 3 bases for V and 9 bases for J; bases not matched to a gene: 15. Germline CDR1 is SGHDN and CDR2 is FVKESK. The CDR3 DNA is TGTGCCAGCAGCCATTACCCGACAGGGGGGACCCTCGGTGAGCAGTTCTTC. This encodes CASSHYPTGGTLGEQFF.

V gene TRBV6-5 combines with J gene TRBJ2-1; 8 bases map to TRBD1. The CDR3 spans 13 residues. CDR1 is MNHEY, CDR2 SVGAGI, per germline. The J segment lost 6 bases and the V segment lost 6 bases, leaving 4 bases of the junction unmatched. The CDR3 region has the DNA TGTGCCAGCAGAACAGACAGGGGCAATGAGCAGTTCTTC. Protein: CASRTDRGNEQFF.

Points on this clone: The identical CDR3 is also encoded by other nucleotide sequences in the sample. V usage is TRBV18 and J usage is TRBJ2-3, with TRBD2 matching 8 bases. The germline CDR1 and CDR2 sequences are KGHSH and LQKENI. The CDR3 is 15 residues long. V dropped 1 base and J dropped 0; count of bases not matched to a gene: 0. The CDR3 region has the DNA TGTGCCAGCTCACCACAGCGGGGGAGCACAGATACGCAGTATTTT. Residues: CASSPQRGSTDTQYF.

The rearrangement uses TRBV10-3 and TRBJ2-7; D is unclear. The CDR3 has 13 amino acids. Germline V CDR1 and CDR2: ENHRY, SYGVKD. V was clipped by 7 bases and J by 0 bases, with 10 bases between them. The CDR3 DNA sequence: TGTGCCATCAAGGGAAGGAGCTCCTACGAGCAGTACTTC. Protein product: CAIKGRSSYEQYF.

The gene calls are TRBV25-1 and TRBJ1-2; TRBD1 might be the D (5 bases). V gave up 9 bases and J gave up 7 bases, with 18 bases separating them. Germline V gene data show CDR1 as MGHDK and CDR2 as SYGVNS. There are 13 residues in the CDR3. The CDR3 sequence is CASRQGLVGGYTF. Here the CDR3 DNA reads TGTGCCAGTCGCCAGGGACTTGTCGGTGGCTACACCTTC.

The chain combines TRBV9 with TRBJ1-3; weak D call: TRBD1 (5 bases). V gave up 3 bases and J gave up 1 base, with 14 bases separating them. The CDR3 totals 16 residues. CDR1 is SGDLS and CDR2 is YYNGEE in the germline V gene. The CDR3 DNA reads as TGTGCCAGCAGCGCCCCAGGTGGGGGTTCTGGAAACACCATATATTTT. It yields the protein CASSAPGGGSGNTIYF.

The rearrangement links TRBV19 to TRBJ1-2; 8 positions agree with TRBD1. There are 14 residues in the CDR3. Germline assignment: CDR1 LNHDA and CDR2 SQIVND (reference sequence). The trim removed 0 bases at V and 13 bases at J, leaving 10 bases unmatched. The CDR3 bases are TGTGCCAGTAGTATAGATGGCAGGGGGCTTGCAACCACCTTC. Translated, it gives CASSIDGRGLATTF.

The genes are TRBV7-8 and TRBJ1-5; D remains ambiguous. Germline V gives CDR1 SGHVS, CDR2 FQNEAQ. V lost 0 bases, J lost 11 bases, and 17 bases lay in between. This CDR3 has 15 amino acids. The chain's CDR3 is CASSLASPDLQSQHF. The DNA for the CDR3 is TGTGCCAGCAGCTTAGCGTCGCCGGACCTCCAGTCCCAGCATTTT.

The CDR3: CASSPFDRAGREQYF. The CDR3, as DNA: TGTGCCAGCTCACCTTTCGACAGGGCGGGGCGCGAGCAGTACTTC. V is TRBV18 and J is TRBJ2-7, with D perhaps TRBD1 (7 bases). V gave up 3 bases and J gave up 6 bases, with 18 bases separating them. From germline, CDR1 is KGHSH and CDR2 LQKENI. The CDR3 extends over 15 amino acids.

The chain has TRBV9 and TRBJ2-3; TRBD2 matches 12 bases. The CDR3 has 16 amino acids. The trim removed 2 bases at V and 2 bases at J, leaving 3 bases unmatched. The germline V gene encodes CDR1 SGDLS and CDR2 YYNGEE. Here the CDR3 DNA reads TGTGCCAGCAGCGTGAGACTAGCGGGAGTCACAGATACGCAGTATTTT. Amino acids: CASSVRLAGVTDTQYF.

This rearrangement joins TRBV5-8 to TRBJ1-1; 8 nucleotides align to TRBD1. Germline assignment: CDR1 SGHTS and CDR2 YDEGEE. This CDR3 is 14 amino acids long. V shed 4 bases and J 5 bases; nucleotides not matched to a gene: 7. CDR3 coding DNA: TGTGCCAGCAGCGGTGACAGGGGAGGTACTGAAGCTTTCTTT. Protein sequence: CASSGDRGGTEAFF.

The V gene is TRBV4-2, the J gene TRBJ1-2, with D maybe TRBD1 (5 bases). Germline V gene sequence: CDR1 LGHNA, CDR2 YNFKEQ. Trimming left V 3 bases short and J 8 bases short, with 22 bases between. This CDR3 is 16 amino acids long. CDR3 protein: CASSHWDRREVGGYTF. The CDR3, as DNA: TGTGCCAGCAGCCATTGGGACCGGCGCGAGGTAGGGGGCTACACCTTC.

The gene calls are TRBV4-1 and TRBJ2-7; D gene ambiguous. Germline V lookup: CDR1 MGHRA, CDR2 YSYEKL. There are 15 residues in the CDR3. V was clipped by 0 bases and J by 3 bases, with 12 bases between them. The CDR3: CASSQEQTLIYEQYF. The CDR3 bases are TGCGCCAGCAGCCAAGAGCAGACGCTAATCTACGAGCAGTACTTC.

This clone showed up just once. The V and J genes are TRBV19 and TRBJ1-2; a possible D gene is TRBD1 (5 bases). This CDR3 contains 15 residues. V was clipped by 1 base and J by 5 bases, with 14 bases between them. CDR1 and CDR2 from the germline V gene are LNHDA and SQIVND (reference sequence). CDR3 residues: CASSIAPGIGYGYTF. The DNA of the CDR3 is TGTGCCAGTAGTATAGCTCCAGGGATCGGTTATGGCTACACCTTC.

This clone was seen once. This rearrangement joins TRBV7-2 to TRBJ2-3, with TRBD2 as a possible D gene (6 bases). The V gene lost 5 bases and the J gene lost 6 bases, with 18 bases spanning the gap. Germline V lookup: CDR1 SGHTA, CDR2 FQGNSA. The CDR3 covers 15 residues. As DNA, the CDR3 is TGTGCCAGCAGCAAATCACTAGCCGTGCCCGATACGCAGTATTTT. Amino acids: CASSKSLAVPDTQYF.